Shown below are 15 T cell receptor beta chains from a single sample sequenced in a study of blood T cells in healthy people across ages. PCR was performed a second time for roughly 7 to 11 cycles using a sample-barcoded 5' primer and a J-beta primer mix. TCRdb used MiXCR to reprocess the 5' RACE reads, holding one entry per CDR3 protein. This sample has 630,000 or so distinct CDR3 sequences, with about 30% found just once. Sequencing was performed on blood. These receptors were collected from a woman of 80 years or more in good health.

This clonotype was found a few times. This rearrangement joins TRBV27 to TRBJ2-5; D not certain. Trimming took 4 bases from V and 4 from J, leaving 13 bases between them. Germline V gene sequence: CDR1 MNHEY, CDR2 SMNVEV (reference sequence). The length of the CDR3 is 14 residues. CDR3 protein: CASSSSVTRETQYF. The CDR3 DNA follows: TGTGCCAGCAGTTCCAGTGTTACCAGAGAGACCCAGTACTTC.

This clonotype was seen many times. This chain joins TRBV18 and TRBJ2-1, with 14 bases fitting TRBD2. Germline V CDR1 and CDR2: KGHSH, LQKENI. The CDR3 loop spans 16 amino acids. V lost 5 bases to trimming and J lost 8 bases; unmatched junction nucleotides: 8. The CDR3 loop reads CASSSVTSGGVDEQFF. The CDR3 DNA follows: TGTGCCAGCTCATCCGTGACTAGCGGGGGGGTCGATGAGCAGTTCTTC.

The sample holds many counts of this clonotype. This clone may be a read error of a much larger clone one base away. The chain combines TRBV5-5 with TRBJ2-1; D remains ambiguous. The J call may be mistaken, given a closer DNA end match to TRBJ2-7. The CDR3 is 15 amino acids. The V gene's germline CDR1 is SGHKS and CDR2 YYEKEE (reference sequence). CDR3 sequence reads: CASSLDPGTYNEQYF. In nucleotides, the CDR3 is TGTGCCAGCAGCTTGGACCCAGGCACCTACAATGAGCAGTACTTC.

This clonotype showed up many times. The chain uses TRBV6-2 or TRBV6-3 and TRBJ2-3, with 9 bases matching TRBD2. After removal of 2 bases from V and 4 bases from J, the junction contained 4 bases not matched to a gene. The CDR3 consists of 15 residues. The germline gives CDR1 MNHEY, CDR2 SVGEGT. The CDR3 is CASSYLAGFADTQYF. CDR3 nucleotides: TGTGCCAGCAGTTACCTAGCGGGGTTTGCAGATACGCAGTATTTT.

The chain uses TRBV4-2 and TRBJ2-3, with a possible D match to TRBD2 (6 bases). V gave up 3 bases and J gave up 5 bases, with 12 bases separating them. Per germline, CDR1 LGHNA and CDR2 YNFKEQ. This CDR3 region has 14 residues. The CDR3 spells CASSQIAAGDTQYF. The DNA of the CDR3 is TGTGCCAGCAGCCAGATAGCGGCGGGAGATACGCAGTATTTT.

This clonotype was detected ten times or more. The chain joins TRBV7-9 to TRBJ2-7; D might be TRBD2 (6 bases). Trimming took 5 bases from V and 0 from J, leaving 14 bases between them. The CDR3 totals 15 residues. CDR1 SEHNR and CDR2 FQNEAQ come from the germline V gene (reference sequence). CDR3 in amino acids: CASSPLTGDSYEQYF. CDR3 sequence (DNA): TGTGCCAGCAGCCCTCTAACGGGGGACTCCTACGAGCAGTACTTC.

This chain connects TRBV6-5 to TRBJ2-4; the match to TRBD1 covers 9 bases. Near its end, the DNA agrees better with TRBJ2-7, so the J call may be wrong. The CDR3 runs to 13 residues. Germline V gene sequence: CDR1 MNHEY, CDR2 SVGAGI. This chain's CDR3 is CASSYDRGNEQYF. As DNA, the CDR3 is TGTGCCAGCAGTTACGACAGGGGGAACGAGCAGTACTTC.

The chain employs TRBV7-9 and TRBJ1-2; 7 bases fit TRBD1. Germline CDR1 is SEHNR and CDR2 is FQNEAQ (reference sequence). The V and J ends lost 5 bases and 4 bases, in that order; junction bases with no gene match: 10. CDR3 length equals 15 residues. Written as DNA, the CDR3 is TGTGCCAGCAGCCCAGGACAGGAAACGATCTATGGCTACACCTTC. Its translation: CASSPGQETIYGYTF.

The rearrangement links TRBV2 to TRBJ1-5, with D tentatively TRBD1 (6 bases). The CDR3 is 15 residues long. The V and J ends lost 7 bases and 4 bases respectively, with 17 bases between them. Germline V gives CDR1 SNHLY, CDR2 FYNNEI. CDR3 coding DNA: TGTGCCAGCACCCTGGGTAGGACAGCTAATCAGCCCCAGCATTTT. Its translation is CASTLGRTANQPQHF.

This clonotype was counted at least ten times. This rearrangement joins TRBV4-1 to TRBJ2-3, with TRBD2 matching 9 bases. Looked up from germline, CDR1 is MGHRA and CDR2 is YSYEKL. Trimming at V came to 4 bases and at J to 5 bases, leaving 4 bases not matched to a gene. This CDR3 has 14 amino acids. The CDR3 loop is CASSRTSGRDTQYF. CDR3 coding DNA: TGCGCCAGCAGCCGTACTAGCGGGCGAGATACGCAGTATTTT.

Worth noting for this clonotype: The junction shows a germline mismatch at one end, possibly a read error. The chain links TRBV5-1 to TRBJ1-1; possible D gene TRBD1, 6 bases. The CDR3 length is 16 residues. Germline CDR1 SGHRS, CDR2 YFSETQ. CDR3 DNA sequence: TGCGTCAGCAGCTTGCTCCGGGGGCCGGGGAACACTGAAGCTTTCTTT. Protein product: CVSSLLRGPGNTEAFF.

Regarding this clonotype: This may stem from a read error, because a much larger clone lies one nucleotide away. The rearrangement uses TRBV18 and TRBJ2-3; 11 nucleotides align to TRBD1. This CDR3 comprises 16 residues. Germline V gene sequence: CDR1 KGHSH, CDR2 LQKENI. Here the CDR3 reads CDSSPTGTGGRDTQYF. CDR3 sequence (DNA): TGTGACAGCTCACCAACCGGGACAGGGGGAAGAGATACGCAGTATTTT.

This clonotype has ten or more counts. The gene calls are TRBV30 and TRBJ2-7, with D possibly called TRBD1 or TRBD2 (5 bases each). The CDR3 length is 15 residues. The germline gives CDR1 GTSNPN, CDR2 SVGIG (reference sequence). The germline V and J ends were trimmed by 2 bases and 5 bases, with 19 bases remaining between them. This CDR3 is CAWSTSGTIMNEQYF. CDR3 nucleotide sequence: TGTGCCTGGAGTACGTCCGGGACCATCATGAACGAGCAGTACTTC.

This clonotype was detected many times. The chain is built from TRBV7-9 and TRBJ1-1, with a tentative D call TRBD1 (5 bases). Germline V lookup: CDR1 SEHNR, CDR2 FQNEAQ (reference sequence). This CDR3 is built from 13 residues. The germline V and J ends were trimmed by 5 bases and 8 bases, with 15 bases remaining between them. CDR3 coding DNA: TGTGCCAGCAGCATCGAGTCCGGGGGGGAAGCTTTCTTT. It is translated as CASSIESGGEAFF.

This clonotype was found many times. V gene TRBV6-1 combines with J gene TRBJ2-1; weak D call: TRBD2 (5 bases). Germline V lookup: CDR1 MNHNS, CDR2 SASEGT. Trimming left V 5 bases short and J 0 bases short, with 14 bases between. CDR3 length: 16 residues. The CDR3 protein is CASSSREPGSYNEQFF. The CDR3 nucleotides read TGTGCCAGCAGTTCCCGGGAACCAGGCTCCTACAATGAGCAGTTCTTC.